This entry features one TCR beta chain sequence. This entry belongs to a study of blood T cell repertoires in COVID-19. CDR1 and CDR2 from the germline V gene are SGHVS and FQNEAQ. The CDR3 sequence is 13 residues long. The ends were cut back, 5 bases at V and 8 bases at J, with 15 bases in the middle. The data were produced by immunoSEQ multiplex PCR, yet TCRdb's version contains in-frame clones alone and is incomplete. This sample carries 350,000 to 450,000 clones, about 88% of them seen once, and the ten largest clones take less than 1.5%. The material sequenced was PBMCs or T cells enriched from blood (not recorded which). The genes are TRBV7-8 and TRBJ1-1; D may be TRBD1 (5 bases). This sequence was found in a woman younger than 30 who had been exposed to COVID-19. The CDR3 DNA sequence: TGTGCCAGCAGCATTCAGGGCTATGAAGAAGCTTTCTTT. Its protein is CASSIQGYEEAFF.